Each of the 12 T cell receptor beta chains below was sequenced from the same sample in a study of PD-1 blockade in mismatch repair-deficient tumors. Method: immunoSEQ multiplex PCR; TCRdb's copy keeps in-frame clones and lacks some. The sample yields under 95,000 clones, over 70% seen once. Specimen: peripheral blood, collected 12 weeks after starting pembrolizumab. These receptors originate from an adult with mismatch repair-deficient cancer.

CDR3 sequence reads: CAWTGGPQETQYF. The DNA for the CDR3 is TGTGCCTGGACAGGGGGCCCCCAAGAGACCCAGTACTTC. The chain recombines TRBV30 with TRBJ2-5; 8 bases align to TRBD1. This CDR3 is built from 13 residues. CDR1 GTSNPN and CDR2 SVGIG come from the germline V gene (reference sequence). The V segment lost 4 bases and the J segment 1 base; nucleotides outside the gene matches: 2.

This clone was seen only a few times. The rearrangement uses TRBV30 and TRBJ2-7; TRBD2 matches 8 bases. J lost 7 bases, V lost 3 bases, and 8 bases had no gene match. The germline CDR1 and CDR2 sequences are GTSNPN and SVGIG (reference sequence). This CDR3 spans 13 amino acids. CDR3 residues: CAWRKAGAGEQYF. Written as DNA, the CDR3 is TGTGCCTGGAGGAAAGCGGGGGCGGGGGAGCAGTACTTC.

This chain uses TRBV7-8 with TRBJ2-5; 11 nucleotides line up with TRBD2. Looked up from germline, CDR1 is SGHVS and CDR2 is FQNEAQ. With V trimmed by 0 bases and J by 2 bases, 2 bases remained unmatched. The CDR3 has 16 residues. CDR3 residues: CASSLATSGEQETQYF. CDR3 in DNA: TGTGCCAGCAGCTTAGCGACTAGCGGGGAGCAAGAGACCCAGTACTTC.

The chain joins TRBV10-1 to TRBJ2-1, with 7 nucleotides matching TRBD1. The V gene's germline CDR1 is WNHNN and CDR2 SYGVQD (reference sequence). The V and J ends lost 6 bases and 5 bases, in that order; junction bases with no gene match: 7. The CDR3 extends over 14 amino acids. This CDR3 reads CASRFQGVNNEQFF. The CDR3 DNA reads as TGCGCCAGCAGATTCCAGGGGGTAAACAATGAGCAGTTCTTC.

For this clone: A clone one base away is much larger, so this may be a read error. The sample has other DNA sequences that encode this CDR3 too. The chain has TRBV15 and TRBJ2-1, with D perhaps matching TRBD1 or TRBD2 (6 bases each). Germline CDR1 reads LNHNV; CDR2 reads YYDKDF (reference sequence). The CDR3 spans 13 residues. The CDR3 region is CATSRGGRSEQFF. The CDR3 region has the DNA TGCGCCACCAGCAGAGGGGGGAGGTCTGAGCAGTTCTTC.

The chain couples TRBV9 to TRBJ2-7; a weak D match, TRBD1 (6 bases). Looked up from germline, CDR1 is SGDLS and CDR2 is YYNGEE. The V end was cut by 4 bases, the J end by 4 bases, with 15 bases between. CDR3 size: 14 residues. The CDR3 coding sequence is TGTGCCAGCAGCCTTACTACAGGGACGTACGAGCAGTACTTC. Translated, it gives CASSLTTGTYEQYF.

The chain uses TRBV28 and TRBJ2-7; TRBD1 or TRBD2 may be the D gene (5 bases each). CDR1 is MDHEN, CDR2 SYDVKM, per germline. The CDR3 extends over 15 amino acids. Trimming removed 2 bases at V and 3 bases at J, with 14 bases between. CDR3 sequence: CASSLGGARGYEQYF. In DNA, the CDR3 is TGTGCCAGCAGTTTAGGGGGAGCCCGGGGCTACGAGCAGTACTTC.

The chain combines TRBV11-2 with TRBJ2-4; perhaps TRBD1 as D (6 bases). The CDR3 covers 16 residues. With 1 base removed from V and 4 bases from J, the gap between germline ends came to 14 bases. Germline assignment: CDR1 SGHAT and CDR2 FQNNGV. The CDR3: CASSLGVGRGKNIQYF. CDR3 sequence (DNA): TGTGCCAGCAGCTTAGGAGTAGGCAGGGGAAAAAACATTCAGTACTTC.

This clone appeared once. The V call is TRBV25-1, the J call TRBJ2-7; 7 bases are shared with TRBD1. The V segment lost 0 bases and the J segment 0 bases; nucleotides outside the gene matches: 8. This CDR3 comprises 17 residues. CDR1 is MGHDK, CDR2 SYGVNS, per germline. CDR3 sequence (DNA): TGTGCCAGCAGTGAATACTTTGGGGACAGAAGCTCCTACGAGCAGTACTTC. Its translation: CASSEYFGDRSSYEQYF.

The chain links TRBV6-6 to TRBJ2-1, with D maybe TRBD2 (6 bases). V lost 6 bases and J lost 9, with 9 bases in between. Germline CDR1 reads MNHNY; CDR2 reads SVGAGI (reference sequence). The CDR3 is made up of 11 amino acids. DNA for the CDR3: TGTGCCAGCAGCATAGCGGTTGAGCAGTTCTTC. This codes for CASSIAVEQFF.

This clone occurred once. The chain recombines TRBV5-1 with TRBJ2-3; D not resolved. This CDR3 region has 11 residues. From germline, CDR1 is SGHRS and CDR2 YFSETQ. The V end lost 4 bases, the J end lost 2 bases, and 2 bases lay between the germline ends. The CDR3 region is CASSDTDTQYF. The CDR3 nucleotides are TGCGCCAGCAGCGACACAGATACGCAGTATTTT.

The rearrangement uses TRBV6-5 and TRBJ2-7; 9 bases are a match to TRBD2. Looked up from germline, CDR1 is MNHEY and CDR2 is SVGAGI. The CDR3 spans 15 residues. Trimming took 2 bases from V and 1 from J; bases not matched to a gene: 3. The CDR3 here is CASSYRAGGSYEQYF. In nucleotides, the CDR3 is TGTGCCAGCAGTTACCGGGCGGGAGGGTCCTACGAGCAGTACTTC.